The 4 T cell receptor beta chains presented below share a single source sample, sequenced in a study of long-term antiretroviral therapy in people with HIV (dated by TCRdb to the early 2020s). The immunoSEQ hsTCRB v3.0 assay was used at survey level resolution to sequence the TRB variable region. Entries here come from immuneACCESS through TCRdb and include only in-frame sequences with V and J called. Some clones fail to appear in such tables; in the studies checked, an unresolved V gene covers under half of the shortfall, and the cause of the remainder is unknown. For this sample there are 20,000 to 25,000 clones; 86% appear just once. Roughly 4.8% of the sample is taken by the ten largest. The material was unsorted PBMCs, obtained 1.3 years after starting antiretroviral therapy. The receptors come from a man between 60 and 70 years old with HIV.

This rearrangement joins TRBV6-5 to TRBJ2-1; D possibly corresponds to TRBD2 (6 bases). The V gene lost 8 bases and the J gene lost 0 bases, with 14 bases spanning the gap. Germline V gene sequence: CDR1 MNHEY, CDR2 SVGAGI. CDR3 length equals 15 residues. The CDR3 sequence is CASSTDYDSYNEQFF. Here the CDR3 DNA reads TGTGCCAGCTCGACGGACTATGACTCCTACAATGAGCAGTTCTTC.

The CDR3 DNA is TGTGCCTGGAGAGAGAAGAGGTCGAACTATGGCTACACCTTC. It translates to CAWREKRSNYGYTF. The chain couples TRBV30 to TRBJ1-2, with D hard to call. Germline loops: CDR1 GTSNPN, CDR2 SVGIG (reference sequence). This CDR3 region has 14 residues. The V end was cut by 3 bases, the J end by 2 bases, with 13 bases between.

This chain uses TRBV18 with TRBJ1-4, with unresolved D. Germline assignment: CDR1 KGHSH and CDR2 LQKENI. The CDR3 runs 15 residues. Between the trimmed V and J ends, which lost 2 bases and 0 bases, there was a span of 7 bases. CDR3 amino acids: CASSPSQATNEKLFF. The CDR3 region has the DNA TGTGCCAGCTCACCAAGCCAGGCAACTAATGAAAAACTGTTTTTT.

The V call is TRBV5-1, the J call TRBJ2-1, with D unresolved. The CDR3 has 15 amino acids. Germline V gene data show CDR1 as SGHRS and CDR2 as YFSETQ. V gave up 1 base and J gave up 5 bases, with 13 bases separating them. As DNA, the CDR3 is TGCGCCAGCAGCTTGTCTGTGGGGTCTCACAATGAGCAGTTCTTC. Residues: CASSLSVGSHNEQFF.